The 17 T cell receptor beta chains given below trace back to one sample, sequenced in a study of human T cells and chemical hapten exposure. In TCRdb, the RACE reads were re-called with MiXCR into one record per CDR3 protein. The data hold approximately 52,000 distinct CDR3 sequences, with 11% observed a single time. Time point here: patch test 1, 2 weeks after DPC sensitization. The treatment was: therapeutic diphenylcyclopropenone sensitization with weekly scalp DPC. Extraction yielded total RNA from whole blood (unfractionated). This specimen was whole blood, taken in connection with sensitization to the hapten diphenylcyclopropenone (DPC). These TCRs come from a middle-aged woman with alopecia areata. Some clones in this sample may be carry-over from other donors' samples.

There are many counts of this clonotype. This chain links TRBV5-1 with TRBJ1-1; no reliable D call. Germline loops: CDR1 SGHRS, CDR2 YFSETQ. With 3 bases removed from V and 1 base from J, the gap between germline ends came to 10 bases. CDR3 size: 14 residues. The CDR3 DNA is TGCGCCAGCAGCTGGACTGATCAGAACACTGAAGCTTTCTTT. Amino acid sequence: CASSWTDQNTEAFF.

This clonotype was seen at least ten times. CDR3 loop: CASSSIRLAGVTDTQYF. In DNA, the CDR3 is TGTGCCAGCAGTTCCATCAGACTAGCGGGGGTCACAGATACGCAGTATTTT. The V and J genes are TRBV12-3 or TRBV12-4 and TRBJ2-3; 12 nucleotides line up with TRBD2. V shed 4 bases and J 2 bases; nucleotides not matched to a gene: 7. The CDR3 contains 17 residues.

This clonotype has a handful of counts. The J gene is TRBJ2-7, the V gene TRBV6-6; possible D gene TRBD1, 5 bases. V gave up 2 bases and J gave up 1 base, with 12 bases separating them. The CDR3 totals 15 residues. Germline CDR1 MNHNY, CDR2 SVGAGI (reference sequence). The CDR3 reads CASSYEWGWSYEQYF. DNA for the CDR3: TGTGCCAGCAGTTACGAGTGGGGCTGGTCCTACGAGCAGTACTTC.

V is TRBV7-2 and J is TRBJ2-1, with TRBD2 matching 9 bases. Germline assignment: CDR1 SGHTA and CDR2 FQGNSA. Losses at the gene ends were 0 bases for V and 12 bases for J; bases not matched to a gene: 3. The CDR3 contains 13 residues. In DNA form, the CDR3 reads TGTGCCAGCAGCTTAGCCCTAGCGGGGTGGCAGTTCTTC. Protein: CASSLALAGWQFF.

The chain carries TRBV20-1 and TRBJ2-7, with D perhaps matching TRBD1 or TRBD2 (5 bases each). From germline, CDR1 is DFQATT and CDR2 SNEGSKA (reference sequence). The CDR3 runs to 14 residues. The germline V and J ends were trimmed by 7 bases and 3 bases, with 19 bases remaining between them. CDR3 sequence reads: CSGTGTSHYYEQYF. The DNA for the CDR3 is TGCAGTGGAACCGGGACCTCGCATTACTACGAGCAGTACTTC.

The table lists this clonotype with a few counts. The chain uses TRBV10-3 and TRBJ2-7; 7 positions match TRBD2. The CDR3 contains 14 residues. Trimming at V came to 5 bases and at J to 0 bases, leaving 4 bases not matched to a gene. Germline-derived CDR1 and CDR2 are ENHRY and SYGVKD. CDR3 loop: CAISKTSDSYEQYF. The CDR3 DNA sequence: TGTGCCATCAGTAAAACTAGCGACTCCTACGAGCAGTACTTC.

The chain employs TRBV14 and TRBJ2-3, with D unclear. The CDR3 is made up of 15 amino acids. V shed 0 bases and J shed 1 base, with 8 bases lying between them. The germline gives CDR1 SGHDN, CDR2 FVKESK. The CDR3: CASSQDLPGTDTQYF. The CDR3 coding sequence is TGTGCCAGCAGCCAAGATCTTCCCGGCACAGATACGCAGTATTTT.

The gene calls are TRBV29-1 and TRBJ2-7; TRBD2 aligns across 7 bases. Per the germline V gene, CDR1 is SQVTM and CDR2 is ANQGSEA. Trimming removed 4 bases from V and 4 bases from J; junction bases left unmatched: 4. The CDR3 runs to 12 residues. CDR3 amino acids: CSVGDGRYEQYF. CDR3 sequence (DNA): TGCAGCGTTGGGGACGGGAGGTACGAGCAGTACTTC.

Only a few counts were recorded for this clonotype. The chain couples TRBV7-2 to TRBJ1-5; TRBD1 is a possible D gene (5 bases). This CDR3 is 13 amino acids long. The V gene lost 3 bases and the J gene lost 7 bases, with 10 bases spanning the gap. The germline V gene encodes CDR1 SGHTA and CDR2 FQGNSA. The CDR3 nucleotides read TGTGCCAGCAGCTTCGACAGAGCCCAGCCCCAGCATTTT. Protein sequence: CASSFDRAQPQHF.

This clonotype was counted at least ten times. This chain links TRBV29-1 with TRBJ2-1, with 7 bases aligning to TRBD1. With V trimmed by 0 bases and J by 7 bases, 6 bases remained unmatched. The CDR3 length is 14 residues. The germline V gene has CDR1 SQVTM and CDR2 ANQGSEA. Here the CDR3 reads CSVEEQGNRNEQFF. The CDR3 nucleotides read TGCAGCGTTGAAGAACAGGGGAATCGTAATGAGCAGTTCTTC.

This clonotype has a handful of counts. Here the CDR3 DNA reads TGCAGTGCTCTCCGCAGGACCGCCGGGGATACGCAGTATTTT. This sequence encodes CSALRRTAGDTQYF. The chain recombines TRBV20-1 with TRBJ2-3, with no clear D. The CDR3 consists of 14 residues. V lost 5 bases and J lost 6, with 18 bases in between. Germline CDR1 reads DFQATT; CDR2 reads SNEGSKA (reference sequence).

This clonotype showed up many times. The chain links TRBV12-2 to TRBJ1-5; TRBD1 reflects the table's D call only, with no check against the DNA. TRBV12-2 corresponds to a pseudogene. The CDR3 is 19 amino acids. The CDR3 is CASRSCQGAFLIYNQPQHF. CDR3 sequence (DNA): TGTGCAAGTCGCTCGTGTCAGGGGGCCTTTTTGATTTACAATCAGCCCCAGCATTTT.

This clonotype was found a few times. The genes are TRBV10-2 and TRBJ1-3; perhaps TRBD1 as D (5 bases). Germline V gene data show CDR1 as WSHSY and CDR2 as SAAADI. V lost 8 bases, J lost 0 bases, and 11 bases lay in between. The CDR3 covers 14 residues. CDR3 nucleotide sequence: TGCGCCAGCGTCCGGGGCAGCTCTGGAAACACCATATATTTT. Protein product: CASVRGSSGNTIYF.

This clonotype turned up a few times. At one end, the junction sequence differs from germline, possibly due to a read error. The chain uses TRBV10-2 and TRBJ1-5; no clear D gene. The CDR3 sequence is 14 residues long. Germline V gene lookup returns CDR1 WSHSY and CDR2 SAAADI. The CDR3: CASTEPGMGQPQHF. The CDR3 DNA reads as TGCGCCAGCACTGAGCCCGGGATGGGCCAGCCCCAGCATTTT.

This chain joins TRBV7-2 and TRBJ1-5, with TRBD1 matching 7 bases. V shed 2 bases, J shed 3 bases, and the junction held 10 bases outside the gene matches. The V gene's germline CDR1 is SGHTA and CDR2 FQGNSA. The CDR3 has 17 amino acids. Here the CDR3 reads CASSLLTGLEPNQPQHF. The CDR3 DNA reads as TGTGCCAGCAGCTTACTGACAGGGCTCGAGCCCAATCAGCCCCAGCATTTT. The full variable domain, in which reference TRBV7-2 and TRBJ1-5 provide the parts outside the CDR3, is GAGVSQSPSNKVTEKGKDVELRCDPISGHTALYWYRQSLGQGLEFLIYFQGNSAPDKSGLPSDRFSAERTGGSVSTLTIQRTQQEDSAVYLCASSLLTGLEPNQPQHFGDGTRLSIL.

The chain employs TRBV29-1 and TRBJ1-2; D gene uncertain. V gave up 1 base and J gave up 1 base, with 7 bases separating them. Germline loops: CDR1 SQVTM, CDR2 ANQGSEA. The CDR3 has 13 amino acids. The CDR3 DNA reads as TGCAGCGTTGAAGCGGGCCATAACTATGGCTACACCTTC. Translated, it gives CSVEAGHNYGYTF.

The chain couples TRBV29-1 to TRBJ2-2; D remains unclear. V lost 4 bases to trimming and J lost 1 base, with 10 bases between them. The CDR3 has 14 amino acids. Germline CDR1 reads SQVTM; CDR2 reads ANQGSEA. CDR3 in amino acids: CSVVASRNTGELFF. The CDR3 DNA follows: TGCAGCGTTGTGGCGAGCCGGAACACCGGGGAGCTGTTTTTT.